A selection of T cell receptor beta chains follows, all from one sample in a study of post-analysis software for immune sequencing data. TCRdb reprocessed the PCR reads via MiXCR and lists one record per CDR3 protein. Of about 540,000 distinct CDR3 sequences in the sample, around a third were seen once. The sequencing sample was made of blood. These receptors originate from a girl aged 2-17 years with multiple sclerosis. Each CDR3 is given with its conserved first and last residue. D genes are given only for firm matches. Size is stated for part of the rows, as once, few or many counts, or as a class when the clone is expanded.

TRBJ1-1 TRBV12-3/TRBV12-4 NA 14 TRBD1 CASRIGTANTEAFF TGTGCCAGCAGAATCGGGACAGCGAACACTGAAGCTTTCTTT
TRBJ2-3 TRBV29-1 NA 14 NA CSVDSNLTPYTQYF TGCAGCGTTGATTCTAACCTAACACCCTATACGCAGTATTTT
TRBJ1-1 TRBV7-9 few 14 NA CASSPLAGRPEAFF TGTGCCAGCAGCCCGCTCGCGGGGCGGCCTGAAGCTTTCTTT
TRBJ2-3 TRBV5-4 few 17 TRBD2 CASSPGLAGALTDTQYF TGTGCCAGCAGCCCAGGACTAGCGGGGGCCCTCACAGATACGCAGTATTTT
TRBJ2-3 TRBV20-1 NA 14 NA CSALGAPSTDTQYF TGCAGTGCTCTGGGGGCCCCCAGCACAGATACGCAGTATTTT
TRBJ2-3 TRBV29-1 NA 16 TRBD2 CSVEGLAGGQADTQYF TGCAGCGTTGAAGGATTAGCGGGGGGGCAGGCAGATACGCAGTATTTT
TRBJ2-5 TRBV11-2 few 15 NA CASSDLGQYQETQYF TGTGCCAGCAGCGACCTGGGGCAGTACCAAGAGACCCAGTACTTC
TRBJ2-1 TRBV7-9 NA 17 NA CASSLPSGESSYNEQFF TGTGCCAGCAGCTTACCCAGCGGTGAGAGCTCCTACAATGAGCAGTTCTTC
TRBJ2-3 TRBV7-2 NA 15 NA CASSLDGLGEDTQYF TGTGCCAGCAGCTTAGATGGTCTGGGTGAAGATACGCAGTATTTT
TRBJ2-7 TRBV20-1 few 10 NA CSASPDTQYF TGCAGTGCCTCCCCAGATACCCAGTACTTC
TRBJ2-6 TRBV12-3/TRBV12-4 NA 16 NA CASSFSGATGANVLTF TGTGCCAGCAGTTTCTCAGGGGCCACTGGGGCCAACGTCCTGACTTTC
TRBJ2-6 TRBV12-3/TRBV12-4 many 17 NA CASSLQLTDSGANVLTF TGTGCCAGCAGTTTACAGCTTACCGACTCTGGGGCCAACGTCCTGACTTTC
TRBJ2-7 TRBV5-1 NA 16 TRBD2 CASSLTGGASDNEQYF TGCGCCAGCAGCTTGACGGGGGGGGCGAGTGACAATGAGCAGTACTTC
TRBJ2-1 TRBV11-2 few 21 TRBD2 CASSQDGWVAGTSGPYNEQFF TGTGCCAGCAGCCAAGATGGGTGGGTAGCGGGGACCTCAGGCCCCTACAATGAGCAGTTCTTC
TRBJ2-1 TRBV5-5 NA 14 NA CASSFVSNYNEQFF TGTGCCAGCAGCTTCGTGTCTAACTACAATGAGCAGTTCTTC
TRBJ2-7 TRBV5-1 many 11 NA CASSSNYEQYF TGCGCCAGCAGCTCGAACTACGAGCAGTACTTC
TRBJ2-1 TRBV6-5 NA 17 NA CASSSLGQASSYSEQFF TGTGCCAGCAGTTCCTTAGGACAAGCGAGCTCCTACAGTGAGCAGTTCTTC
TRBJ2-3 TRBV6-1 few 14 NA CASSEALVTDTQYF TGTGCCAGCAGTGAAGCCTTAGTCACAGATACGCAGTATTTT
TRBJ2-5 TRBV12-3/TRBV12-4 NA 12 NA CASSALSVGQYF TGTGCCAGCAGTGCTTTATCGGTGGGGCAGTACTTC
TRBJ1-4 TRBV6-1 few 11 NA CASRKMGKLFF TGTGCCAGCAGGAAGATGGGGAAACTGTTTTTT
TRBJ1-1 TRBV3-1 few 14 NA CASSQESAGERAFF TGTGCCAGCAGCCAAGAGTCGGCAGGTGAAAGAGCTTTCTTT
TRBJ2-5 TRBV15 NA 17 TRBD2 CATSSGLLAGDPPEQYF TGTGCCACCAGCAGTGGACTTCTAGCGGGAGACCCCCCTGAGCAGTACTTC
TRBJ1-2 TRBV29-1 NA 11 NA CSVGDNYGYTF TGCAGCGTTGGGGATAACTATGGCTACACCTTC
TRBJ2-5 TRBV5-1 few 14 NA CASSLAALQETQYF TGCGCCAGCAGCTTGGCGGCTCTCCAAGAGACCCAGTACTTC
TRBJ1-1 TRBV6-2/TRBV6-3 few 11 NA CASTSVAQAFF TGTGCCAGCACCTCAGTGGCCCAAGCTTTCTTT
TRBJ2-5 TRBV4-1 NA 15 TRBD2 CASSDRTSSIGTQYF TGCGCCAGCAGCGACCGGACTAGCTCTATAGGGACCCAGTACTTC
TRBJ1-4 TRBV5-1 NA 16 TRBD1 CASSWRQGATNERLFF TGCGCCAGCAGCTGGAGACAGGGGGCGACTAATGAAAGACTGTTTTTT
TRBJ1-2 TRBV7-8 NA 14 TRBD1 CASSSGRTGRGYTF TGTGCCAGCAGCTCGGGACGGACAGGTCGAGGCTACACCTTC
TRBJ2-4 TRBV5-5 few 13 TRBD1 CASSLGQGAIQYF TGTGCCAGCAGCTTGGGACAGGGAGCCATTCAGTACTTC
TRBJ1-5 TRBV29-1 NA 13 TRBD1 CSVGDRENQPQHF TGCAGCGTCGGGGACAGGGAGAATCAGCCCCAGCATTTT
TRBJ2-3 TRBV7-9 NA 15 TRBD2 CASSSSLAATDTQYF TGTGCCAGTTCCTCTTCACTAGCGGCTACAGATACGCAGTATTTT
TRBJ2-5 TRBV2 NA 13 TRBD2 CASRGGGAGTQYF TGTGCCAGCCGAGGCGGGGGGGCGGGGACCCAGTACTTC
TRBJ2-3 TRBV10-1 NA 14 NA CASSESRPANTQYF TGCGCCAGCAGTGAGTCCCGGCCTGCTAATACGCAGTATTTT
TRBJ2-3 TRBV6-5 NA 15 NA CASSLGAGETDTQYF TGTGCCAGCAGTTTGGGGGCGGGGGAGACAGATACGCAGTATTTT
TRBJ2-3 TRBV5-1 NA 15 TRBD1 CASSSSQGFADTQYF TGCGCCAGCAGCTCGTCACAGGGGTTCGCAGATACGCAGTATTTT
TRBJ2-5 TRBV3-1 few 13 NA CASKSLGVKTQYF TGTGCCAGCAAATCCTTAGGGGTAAAGACCCAGTACTTC
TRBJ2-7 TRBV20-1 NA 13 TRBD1 CSASDRGLDEQYF TGCAGTGCTAGCGACAGGGGGCTCGACGAGCAGTACTTC
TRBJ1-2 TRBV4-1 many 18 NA CASSQEYRAARALYGYTF TGCGCCAGCAGCCAAGAGTACCGCGCCGCCCGGGCACTCTATGGCTACACCTTC
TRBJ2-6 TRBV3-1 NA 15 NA CTSSPTGTGANVLTF TGTACCAGCAGCCCAACAGGGACTGGGGCCAACGTCCTGACTTTC
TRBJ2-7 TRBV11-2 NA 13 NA CASSYWDAYEQYF TGTGCCAGCAGCTACTGGGACGCCTACGAGCAGTACTTC
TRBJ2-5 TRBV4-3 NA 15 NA CASSRMMGSGETQYF TGCGCCAGCAGCCGGATGATGGGGTCGGGAGAGACCCAGTACTTC